This TCR beta chain was retrieved from a study of CD8+ T cells in alopecia areata. At the level of the study: Treated patients received oral tofacitinib, 5 to 10 mg twice daily. General study points: Greater clonality was observed in lesional scalp samples, especially alopecia totalis/universalis, versus normal scalp. Mice showed TCR sharing more clearly than patients did, possibly owing to HLA.

For this clone: The antigen remains undetermined.

J was trimmed by 3 bases and V by 5 bases; bases with no gene match: 6. Germline V gives CDR1 SGHAT, CDR2 FQNNGV. The CDR3 is made up of 15 amino acids. Treatment reported: oral pan-JAK inhibitor, 5-10 mg twice daily. RNA extraction was followed by reverse transcription into cDNA, which acted as the sequencing template. Data came from immunoSEQ multiplex PCR; TCRdb stores just in-frame clones and leaves some out. The data show around 290,000 clones, nearly 60% seen once. The chain is built from TRBV11-2 and TRBJ1-1; TRBD1 aligns across 10 bases. The TCR sequence derives from a human donor with alopecia areata. The sequencing used CD4+ T cells sorted from blood, collected at week 24, from a patient treated with tofacitinib. The CDR3 DNA reads as TGTGCCAGCAGCGCAGCCGGGACAGGGGACACTGAAGCTTTCTTT. It encodes CASSAAGTGDTEAFF.